This T cell receptor (beta chain) came from a study of Ad26.COV2.S vaccination and SARS-CoV-2 variants. Study outcomes and limitations: Researchers reported similar non-spike TCR breadth in vaccine and placebo recipients. Vaccinees displayed broader spike-specific TCR repertoires than placebo recipients.

Trimming took off 2 bases at V and 0 bases at J, with 8 bases between the two ends. The CDR3 is made up of 15 amino acids. Using immunoSEQ multiplex PCR, the repertoire was profiled, and TCRdb retains in-frame clones only, with some absent. The sample yields around 350,000 clones, about 92% seen once. This clone was observed once. As yet, its antigen is unknown. This clonotype originated in a human donor who had recovered from COVID-19. Sequencing was performed on peripheral blood, taken after recovery from COVID-19. The rearrangement joins TRBV23-1 to TRBJ1-3; D remains ambiguous. TRBV23-1 is filed as an ORF, its function uncertain. The CDR3 reads CASSQAPVSGNTIYF. In DNA form, the CDR3 reads TGCGCCAGCAGTCAAGCGCCAGTCTCTGGAAACACCATATATTTT.